This is a list of T cell receptor beta chains from one sample in a study of blood T cells in healthy people across ages. One entry per CDR3 protein, called by TCRdb with MiXCR from the 5' RACE reads. The sample lists 630,000 or so distinct CDR3 sequences; about 32% were seen once. The sequenced sample was blood. The receptors originated from an elderly woman in good health. Both conserved end residues are part of each CDR3. Each record gives: clone size, V gene, D gene, J gene, CDR3 protein, CDR3 DNA. D genes are given only for firm matches. The size field is filled for only some rows; it gives once, few, many or a size class.

>-|TRBV12-3/TRBV12-4|TRBD1|TRBJ2-1
CASRDGTGTYNEQFF
TGTGCCAGCAGGGACGGGACAGGGACCTACAATGAGCAGTTCTTC
>-|TRBV12-3/TRBV12-4|TRBD1|TRBJ1-2
CASSLTPGGNYGYTF
TGTGCCAGCAGTTTAACCCCAGGGGGTAACTATGGCTACACCTTC
>few|TRBV2|TRBD2|TRBJ2-6
CASSGRLAGPSGANVLTF
TGTGCCAGCAGTGGGAGACTAGCGGGGCCCTCTGGGGCCAACGTCCTGACTTTC
>few|TRBV25-1|TRBD1|TRBJ1-5
CASSAGTDQPQHF
TGTGCCAGCAGTGCCGGGACAGATCAGCCCCAGCATTTT
>-|TRBV6-1|-|TRBJ1-2
CASKPGGDVYGYTF
TGTGCCAGTAAGCCGGGAGGTGACGTCTATGGCTACACCTTC
>once|TRBV6-5|-|TRBJ2-6
CASRGVGSSGANVLTF
TGTGCCAGCAGAGGGGTGGGATCCTCTGGGGCCAACGTCCTGACTTTC
>-|TRBV30|-|TRBJ2-2
CAWSSGAGELFF
TGTGCCTGGAGTAGTGGGGCCGGGGAGCTGTTTTTT
>many|TRBV7-8|TRBD2|TRBJ2-7
CASSPRASGTYEQYF
TGTGCCAGCAGCCCCCGGGCTAGCGGGACCTACGAGCAGTACTTC
>-|TRBV29-1|-|TRBJ2-1
CSVEGSVTDEQFF
TGCAGCGTTGAAGGGTCGGTGACTGATGAGCAGTTCTTC
>-|TRBV29-1|-|TRBJ2-7
CSVEEVGVLHEQYF
TGCAGCGTTGAAGAAGTTGGGGTTCTCCACGAGCAGTACTTC
>many|TRBV6-1|-|TRBJ2-7
CASSRQTSYEQYF
TGTGCCAGCAGTCGACAGACATCCTACGAGCAGTACTTC